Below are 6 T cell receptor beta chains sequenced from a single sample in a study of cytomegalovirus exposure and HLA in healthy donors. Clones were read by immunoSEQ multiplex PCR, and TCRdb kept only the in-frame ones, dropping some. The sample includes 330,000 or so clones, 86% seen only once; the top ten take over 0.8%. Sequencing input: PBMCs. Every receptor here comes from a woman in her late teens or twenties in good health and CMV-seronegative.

The CDR3 reads CASSLQGSEQFF. In DNA, the CDR3 is TGTGCCAGCAGCTTACAGGGGAGTGAGCAGTTCTTC. V usage is TRBV5-6 and J usage is TRBJ2-1; 7 bases match TRBD1. Per germline, CDR1 SGHDT and CDR2 YYEEEE. The CDR3 runs 12 residues. V lost 2 bases to trimming and J lost 9 bases; unmatched junction nucleotides: 2. Variable domain in full (rest from reference TRBV5-6 and TRBJ2-1): DAGVTQSPTHLIKTRGQQVTLRCSPKSGHDTVSWYQQALGQGPQFIFQYYEEEERQRGNFPDRFSGHQFPNYSSELNVNALLLGDSALYLCASSLQGSEQFFGPGTRLTVL.

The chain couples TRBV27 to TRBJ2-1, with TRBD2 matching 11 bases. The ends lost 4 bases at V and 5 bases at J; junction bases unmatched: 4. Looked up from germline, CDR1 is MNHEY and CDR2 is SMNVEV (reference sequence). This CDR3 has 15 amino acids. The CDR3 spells CASSYGTSGNNEQFF. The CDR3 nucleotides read TGTGCCAGCAGTTACGGGACTAGCGGAAACAATGAGCAGTTCTTC.

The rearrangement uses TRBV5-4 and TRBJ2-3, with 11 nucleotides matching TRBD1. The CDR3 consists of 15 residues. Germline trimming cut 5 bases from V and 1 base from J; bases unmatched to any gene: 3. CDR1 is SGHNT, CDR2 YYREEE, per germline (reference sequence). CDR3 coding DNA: TGTGCCAGCAGGGAGGGACAGGGGGGCACAGATACGCAGTATTTT. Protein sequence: CASREGQGGTDTQYF.

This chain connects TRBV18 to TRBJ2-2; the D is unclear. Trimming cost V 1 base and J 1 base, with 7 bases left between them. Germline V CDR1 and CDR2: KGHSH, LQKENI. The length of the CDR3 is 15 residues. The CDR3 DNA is TGTGCCAGCTCACCACTCGAGCTGAACACCGGGGAGCTGTTTTTT. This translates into CASSPLELNTGELFF.

The CDR3 here is CASRAVSSYNEQFF. The CDR3 nucleotides read TGTGCCAGCAGAGCGGTTAGCTCCTACAATGAGCAGTTCTTC. The chain is built from TRBV11-2 and TRBJ2-1; maybe TRBD2 (5 bases). The CDR3 consists of 14 residues. Germline CDR1 and CDR2: SGHAT and FQNNGV. Trimming removed 6 bases at V and 0 bases at J, with 9 bases between.

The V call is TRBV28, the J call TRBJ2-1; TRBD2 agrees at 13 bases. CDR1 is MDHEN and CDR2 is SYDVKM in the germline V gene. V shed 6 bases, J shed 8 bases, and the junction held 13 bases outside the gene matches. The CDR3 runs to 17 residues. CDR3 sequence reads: CASSPIFGTSGTDEQFF. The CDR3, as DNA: TGTGCCAGCAGCCCAATTTTCGGGACTAGCGGGACGGATGAGCAGTTCTTC.